This T cell receptor (beta chain) was observed in a study of cytomegalovirus exposure and HLA in healthy donors. Findings of the study overall: Several of the most significant clusters appeared, in a later analysis, to be linked to common viral pathogens. Many donors carried some public TCRs, although rarity characterized most TCR sequences. High specificity and sensitivity for cytomegalovirus status were reported for the classifier. A prior analysis recorded that most TCR beta V segments were productive about 87% or about 30% of the time.

With 60 Vbeta and 13 Jbeta primers, the PCR was carried out. Sequencing used immunoSEQ multiplex PCR; TCRdb keeps in-frame clones, though not all of them. Of approximately 150,000 clones listed, 80% are singletons. The CDR3 loop spans 16 amino acids. Germline CDR1 and CDR2: LGHNA and YNFKEQ. The trim removed 1 base at V and 5 bases at J, leaving 4 bases unmatched. This clone was seen once. The antigen is unknown. The TCR was taken from a man aged 18 to 29 in good health and CMV-seropositive. What was sequenced was PBMCs. V gene TRBV4-2 combines with J gene TRBJ2-1; 11 nucleotides agree with TRBD2. The CDR3 coding sequence is TGTGCCAGCAGCCAAGCGACTAGCGGGGCAAACAATGAGCAGTTCTTC. Protein product: CASSQATSGANNEQFF.